This T cell receptor beta chain stems from a study of CD8+ T cells in alopecia areata. Study-wide background: Patients received oral tofacitinib, 5 to 10 mg twice daily, for moderate-to-severe alopecia areata.

cDNA serving as the sequencing template came from extracted, reverse transcribed RNA. The repertoire was sequenced with immunoSEQ multiplex PCR; TCRdb's copy has only in-frame clones and lacks some. Of roughly 200,000 clones listed, about 60% are singletons. Study-wide results and limits: Scalp clonality dropped significantly under tofacitinib, as did expanded CD8+ top-100 clones.

Treatment meaning: oral pan-JAK inhibitor, 5-10 mg twice daily. Individuals with alopecia areata gave both lesional scalp punch biopsies and peripheral blood for collection. Note on this clone: The antigen remains unidentified.

This CDR3 region has 15 residues. With V trimmed by 6 bases and J by 0 bases, 6 bases remained unmatched. Germline CDR1 MNHNY, CDR2 SVGAGI (reference sequence). The clonotype originates from a human donor with alopecia areata. Here the sequenced sample was CD4+ T cells sorted from blood, taken at week 4, from a patient treated with tofacitinib. V is TRBV6-6 and J is TRBJ2-3, with 7 positions matching TRBD2. The DNA of the CDR3 is TGTGCCAGCAGATTGAGCGGGGAGAGCACAGATACGCAGTATTTT. Translating it yields CASRLSGESTDTQYF.